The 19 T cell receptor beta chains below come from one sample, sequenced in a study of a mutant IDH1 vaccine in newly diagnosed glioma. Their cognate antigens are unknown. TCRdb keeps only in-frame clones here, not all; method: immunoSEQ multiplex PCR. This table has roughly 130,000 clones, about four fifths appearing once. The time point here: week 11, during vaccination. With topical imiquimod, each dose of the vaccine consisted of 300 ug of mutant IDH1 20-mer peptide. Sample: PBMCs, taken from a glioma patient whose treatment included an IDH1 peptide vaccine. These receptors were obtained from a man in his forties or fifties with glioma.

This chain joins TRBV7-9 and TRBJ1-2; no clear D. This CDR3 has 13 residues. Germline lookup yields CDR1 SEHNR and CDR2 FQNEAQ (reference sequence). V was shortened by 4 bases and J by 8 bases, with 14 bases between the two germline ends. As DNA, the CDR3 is TGTGCCAGCAGCTCGTCGAAAAGGTGGGGCTACACCTTC. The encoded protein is CASSSSKRWGYTF. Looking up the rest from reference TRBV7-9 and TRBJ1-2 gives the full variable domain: DTGVSQNPRHKITKRGQNVTFRCDPISEHNRLYWYRQTLGQGPEFLTYFQNEAQLEKSRLLSDRFSAERPKGSFSTLEIQRTEQGDSAMYLCASSSSKRWGYTFGSGTRLTVV.

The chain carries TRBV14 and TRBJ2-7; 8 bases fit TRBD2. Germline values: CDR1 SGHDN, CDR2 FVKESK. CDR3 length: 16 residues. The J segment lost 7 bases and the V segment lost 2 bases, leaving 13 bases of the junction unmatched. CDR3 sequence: CASSQFSSGWDGEQYF. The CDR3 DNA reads TGTGCCAGCAGCCAATTTTCTAGCGGGTGGGATGGAGAGCAGTACTTC.

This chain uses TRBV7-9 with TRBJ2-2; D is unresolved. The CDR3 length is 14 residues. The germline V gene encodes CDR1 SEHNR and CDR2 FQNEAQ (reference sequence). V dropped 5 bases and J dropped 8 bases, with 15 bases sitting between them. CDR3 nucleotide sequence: TGTGCCAGCAGCCTAGGACCTATTACAGGGGAGCTGTTTTTT. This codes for CASSLGPITGELFF.

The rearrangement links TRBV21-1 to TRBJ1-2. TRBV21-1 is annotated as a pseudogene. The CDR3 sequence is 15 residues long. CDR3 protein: CASSKAEDRNYGYTF. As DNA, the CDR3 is TGTGCCAGCAGCAAAGCTGAGGACCGTAACTATGGCTACACCTTC.

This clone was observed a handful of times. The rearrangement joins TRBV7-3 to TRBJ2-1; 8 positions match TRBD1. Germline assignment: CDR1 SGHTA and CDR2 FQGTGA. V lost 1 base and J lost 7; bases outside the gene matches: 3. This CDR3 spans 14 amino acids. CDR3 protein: CASSLRNRGNEQFF. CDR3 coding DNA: TGTGCCAGCAGCTTAAGGAACAGGGGGAATGAGCAGTTCTTC.

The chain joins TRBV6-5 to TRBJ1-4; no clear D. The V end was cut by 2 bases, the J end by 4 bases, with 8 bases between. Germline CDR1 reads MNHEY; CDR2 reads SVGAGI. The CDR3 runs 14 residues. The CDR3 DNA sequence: TGTGCCAGCAGTTACACAAGTCATAATGAAAAACTGTTTTTT. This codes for CASSYTSHNEKLFF.

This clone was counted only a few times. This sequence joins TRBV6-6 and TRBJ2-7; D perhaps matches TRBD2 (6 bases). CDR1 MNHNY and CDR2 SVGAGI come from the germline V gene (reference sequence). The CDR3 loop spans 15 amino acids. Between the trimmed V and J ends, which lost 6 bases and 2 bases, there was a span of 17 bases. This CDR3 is CASRAGGTSTYEQYF. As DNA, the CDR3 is TGTGCCAGCAGAGCTGGCGGGACCTCGACCTACGAGCAGTACTTC.

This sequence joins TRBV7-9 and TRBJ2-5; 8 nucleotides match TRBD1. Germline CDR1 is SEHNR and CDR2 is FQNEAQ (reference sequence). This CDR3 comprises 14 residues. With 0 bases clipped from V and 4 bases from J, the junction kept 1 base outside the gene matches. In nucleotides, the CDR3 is TGTGCCAGCAGCTTAGCGACAGGGGCAGAGACCCAGTACTTC. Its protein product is CASSLATGAETQYF.

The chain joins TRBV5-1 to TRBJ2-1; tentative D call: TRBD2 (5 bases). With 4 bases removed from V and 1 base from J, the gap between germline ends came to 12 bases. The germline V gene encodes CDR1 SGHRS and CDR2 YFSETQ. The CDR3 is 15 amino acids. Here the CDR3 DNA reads TGCGCCAGCAGCCAAGGACTGGGGTCCTACAATGAGCAGTTCTTC. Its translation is CASSQGLGSYNEQFF. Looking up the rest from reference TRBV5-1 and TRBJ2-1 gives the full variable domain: KAGVTQTPRYLIKTRGQQVTLSCSPISGHRSVSWYQQTPGQGLQFLFEYFSETQRNKGNFPGRFSGRQFSNSRSEMNVSTLELGDSALYLCASSQGLGSYNEQFFGPGTRLTVL.

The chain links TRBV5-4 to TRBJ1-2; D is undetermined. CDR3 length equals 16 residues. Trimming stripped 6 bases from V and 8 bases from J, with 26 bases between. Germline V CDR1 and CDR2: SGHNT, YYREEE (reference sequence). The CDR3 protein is CASTHSQVIVAKGYTF. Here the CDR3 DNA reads TGTGCCAGCACTCACTCCCAGGTGATTGTAGCGAAAGGCTACACCTTC.

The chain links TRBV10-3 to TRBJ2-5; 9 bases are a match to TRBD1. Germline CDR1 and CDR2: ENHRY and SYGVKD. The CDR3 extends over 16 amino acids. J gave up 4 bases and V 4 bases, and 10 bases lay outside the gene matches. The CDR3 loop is CAISGSRQGGSETQYF. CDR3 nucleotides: TGTGCCATCAGTGGTTCCAGACAGGGGGGGTCAGAGACCCAGTACTTC.

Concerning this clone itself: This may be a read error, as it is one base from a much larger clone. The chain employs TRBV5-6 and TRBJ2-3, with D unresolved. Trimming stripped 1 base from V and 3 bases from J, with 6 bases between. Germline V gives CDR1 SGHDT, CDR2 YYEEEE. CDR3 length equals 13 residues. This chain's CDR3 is CASSLKGTDTQYF. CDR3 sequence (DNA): TGTGCCAGCAGCTTGAAGGGTACAGATACGCAGTATTTT.

In DNA form, the CDR3 reads TGTGCCACCAGCTACAGGGGAGGGAACACTGAAGCTTTCTTT. Encoded protein: CATSYRGGNTEAFF. The chain uses TRBV15 and TRBJ1-1; 7 bases are a match to TRBD1. Germline V CDR1 and CDR2: LNHNV, YYDKDF (reference sequence). The CDR3 runs 14 residues. V was clipped by 5 bases and J by 1 base; unmatched bases: 4.

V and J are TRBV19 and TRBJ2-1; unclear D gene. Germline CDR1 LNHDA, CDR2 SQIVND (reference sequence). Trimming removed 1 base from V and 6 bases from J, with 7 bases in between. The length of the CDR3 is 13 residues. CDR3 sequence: CASSIGTSNEQFF. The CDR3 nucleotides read TGTGCCAGTAGTATAGGGACGAGCAATGAGCAGTTCTTC.

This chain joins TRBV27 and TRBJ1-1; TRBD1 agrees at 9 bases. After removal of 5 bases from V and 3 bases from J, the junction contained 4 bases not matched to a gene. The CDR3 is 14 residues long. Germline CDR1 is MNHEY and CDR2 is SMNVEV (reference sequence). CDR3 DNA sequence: TGTGCCAGCAGTCACAGGGGGCGTCACACTGAAGCTTTCTTT. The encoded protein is CASSHRGRHTEAFF.

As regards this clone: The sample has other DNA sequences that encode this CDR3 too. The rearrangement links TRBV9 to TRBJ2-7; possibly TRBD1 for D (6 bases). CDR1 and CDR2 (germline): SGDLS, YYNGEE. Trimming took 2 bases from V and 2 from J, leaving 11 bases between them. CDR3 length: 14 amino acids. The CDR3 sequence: CASSVGGSTYEQYF. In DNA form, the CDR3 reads TGTGCCAGCAGCGTTGGGGGCTCAACCTACGAGCAGTACTTC.

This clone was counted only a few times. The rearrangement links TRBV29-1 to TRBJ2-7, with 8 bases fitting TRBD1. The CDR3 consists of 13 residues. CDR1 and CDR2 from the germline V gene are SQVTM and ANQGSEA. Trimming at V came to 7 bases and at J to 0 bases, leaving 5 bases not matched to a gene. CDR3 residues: CSATTGDSYEQYF. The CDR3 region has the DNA TGCAGCGCAACGACAGGGGACTCCTACGAGCAGTACTTC.

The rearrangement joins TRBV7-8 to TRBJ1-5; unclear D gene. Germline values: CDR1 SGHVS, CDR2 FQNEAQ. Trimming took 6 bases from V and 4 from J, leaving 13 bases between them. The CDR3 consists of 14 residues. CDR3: CASSFGRRNQPQHF. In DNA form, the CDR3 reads TGTGCCAGCAGTTTCGGCCGGCGGAATCAGCCCCAGCATTTT. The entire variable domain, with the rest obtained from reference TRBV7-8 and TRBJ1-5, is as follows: GAGVSQSPRYKVAKRGQDVALRCDPISGHVSLFWYQQALGQGPEFLTYFQNEAQLDKSGLPSDRFFAERPEGSVSTLKIQRTQQEDSAVYLCASSFGRRNQPQHFGDGTRLSIL.

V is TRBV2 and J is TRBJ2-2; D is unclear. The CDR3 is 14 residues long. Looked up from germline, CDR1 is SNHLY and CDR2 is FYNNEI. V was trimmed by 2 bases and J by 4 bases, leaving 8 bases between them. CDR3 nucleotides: TGTGCCAGCAGTGAACAACAGTTCACCGGGGAGCTGTTTTTT. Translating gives CASSEQQFTGELFF.